These 25 T cell receptor beta chains came from one sample sequenced in a study of T cells in Graves' hyperthyroidism and ophthalmopathy. The CDR3 regions of TCR beta were amplified from RNA transcripts. First-round RT-PCR targeting the TCR CDR3 was performed with the HTBI primer set. TCRdb recomputed calls from the multiplex PCR reads with MiXCR, one row per CDR3 protein. The table has about 500,000 distinct CDR3 sequences, around 15% seen once. The specimen was blood. These receptors were collected from a woman in her late teens or twenties with Graves' hyperthyroidism.

This clonotype was observed many times. This chain connects TRBV10-3 to TRBJ2-5; unclear D gene. The ends were cut back, 0 bases at V and 5 bases at J, with 10 bases in the middle. This CDR3 is 14 amino acids long. Germline CDR1 reads ENHRY; CDR2 reads SYGVKD. CDR3 loop: CAISESTGGETQYF. CDR3 DNA sequence: TGTGCCATCAGTGAGTCGACGGGTGGGGAGACCCAGTACTTC.

The gene calls are TRBV18 and TRBJ2-4, with 10 bases matching TRBD2. The CDR3 extends over 17 amino acids. The germline CDR1 and CDR2 sequences are KGHSH and LQKENI. Trimming cost V 5 bases and J 4 bases; bases outside gene matches: 11. The CDR3 DNA reads as TGTGCCAGCTCAGCACGCAACCTAGCGGGAGCTAAAAACATTCAGTACTTC. Amino acid sequence: CASSARNLAGAKNIQYF.

This clonotype was detected a few times. The CDR3 coding sequence is TGTGCCAGCAGCTTTCCTGACAGTGGCTCTGGAAACACCATATATTTT. This encodes CASSFPDSGSGNTIYF. J is TRBJ1-3 and V is TRBV5-4; a possible D gene is TRBD1 (5 bases). Germline CDR1 is SGHNT and CDR2 is YYREEE (reference sequence). V lost 2 bases to trimming and J lost 0 bases, with 12 bases between them. CDR3 length equals 16 residues.

This clonotype occurred a few times. The chain uses TRBV19 and TRBJ1-3; D ambiguous. The V end was cut by 8 bases, the J end by 0 bases, with 5 bases between. This CDR3 spans 12 amino acids. In germline, CDR1 is LNHDA, CDR2 SQIVND (reference sequence). CDR3 residues: CASQYSGNTIYF. For the CDR3, the DNA is TGTGCCAGTCAGTACTCTGGAAACACCATATATTTT.

This sequence joins TRBV6-9 and TRBJ1-5; D is unclear. This CDR3 is built from 14 residues. The ends were cut back, 4 bases at V and 4 bases at J, with 11 bases in the middle. Germline-derived CDR1 and CDR2 are MNHGY and SVAAGI. The chain's CDR3 is CASSLAQLNQPQHF. In nucleotides, the CDR3 is TGTGCCAGCAGTTTGGCCCAGCTAAATCAGCCCCAGCATTTT.

In this sample, this clonotype turned up a few times. The genes are TRBV7-6 and TRBJ2-1; D not resolved. Germline-derived CDR1 and CDR2 are SGHVS and FNYEAQ. The CDR3 is 15 residues long. V was pared by 2 bases and J by 2 bases, with 10 bases between. The CDR3 loop is CASSLIIGPYNEQFF. CDR3 nucleotide sequence: TGTGCCAGCAGCTTAATAATAGGACCCTACAATGAGCAGTTCTTC.

J is TRBJ1-1 and V is TRBV19; 9 bases are a match to TRBD1. Germline trimming cut 4 bases from V and 2 bases from J; bases unmatched to any gene: 8. This CDR3 is built from 16 residues. CDR1 and CDR2 from the germline V gene are LNHDA and SQIVND (reference sequence). The CDR3 here is CASSTERTGVNTEAFF. In DNA form, the CDR3 reads TGTGCCAGTAGTACCGAACGGACAGGGGTTAACACTGAAGCTTTCTTT. Full variable domain (outside the CDR3, taken from reference TRBV19 and TRBJ1-1): DGGITQSPKYLFRKEGQNVTLSCEQNLNHDAMYWYRQDPGQGLRLIYYSQIVNDFQKGDIAEGYSVSREKKESFPLTVTSAQKNPTAFYLCASSTERTGVNTEAFFGQGTRLTVV.

V gene TRBV30 combines with J gene TRBJ1-2; TRBD1 aligns across 7 bases. Germline lookup yields CDR1 GTSNPN and CDR2 SVGIG (reference sequence). Losses at the gene ends were 1 base for V and 4 bases for J; bases not matched to a gene: 9. The CDR3 has 15 residues. The CDR3 reads CAWSGTGGSAYGYTF. The DNA of the CDR3 is TGTGCCTGGAGTGGGACAGGAGGGTCAGCCTATGGCTACACCTTC.

This clonotype was observed at least ten times. The genes are TRBV10-3 and TRBJ2-2, with D possibly TRBD2 on 5 matching bases. CDR3 length: 15 amino acids. Germline CDR1 reads ENHRY; CDR2 reads SYGVKD. The ends were cut back, 4 bases at V and 0 bases at J, with 9 bases in the middle. CDR3 nucleotides: TGTGCCATCAGTGGGGAGCGTTCGAACACCGGGGAGCTGTTTTTT. This codes for CAISGERSNTGELFF.

This clonotype was detected many times. The rearrangement joins TRBV12-3 or TRBV12-4 to TRBJ2-1; 7 nucleotides line up with TRBD1. V shed 4 bases and J 4 bases; nucleotides not matched to a gene: 7. This CDR3 has 15 amino acids. The CDR3 nucleotides are TGTGCCAGCAGTTGGGGACAGACCCTTTACAATGAGCAGTTCTTC. Residues: CASSWGQTLYNEQFF.

The sample holds many counts of this clonotype. The V call is TRBV29-1, the J call TRBJ1-1; 7 nucleotides align to TRBD1. Per germline, CDR1 SQVTM and CDR2 ANQGSEA. V lost 6 bases, J lost 2 bases, and 6 bases stayed unmatched. The CDR3 has 13 amino acids. The CDR3 protein is CSVTRQGNTEAFF. In DNA, the CDR3 is TGCAGCGTAACTCGACAGGGTAACACTGAAGCTTTCTTT.

The CDR3 loop is CASSAQGASSPLHF. For the CDR3, the DNA is TGTGCCAGTAGCGCGCAGGGGGCGAGTTCACCCCTCCACTTT. V is TRBV19 and J is TRBJ1-6; 8 nucleotides align to TRBD1. The trim removed 6 bases at V and 9 bases at J, leaving 7 bases unmatched. From germline, CDR1 is LNHDA and CDR2 SQIVND (reference sequence). The CDR3 spans 14 residues.

This clonotype was observed a handful of times. The chain joins TRBV2 to TRBJ2-2, with 10 positions matching TRBD2. Germline loops: CDR1 SNHLY, CDR2 FYNNEI. Trimming cost V 7 bases and J 4 bases; bases outside gene matches: 6. The CDR3 consists of 15 residues. This CDR3 reads CASKAGGTSTGELFF. CDR3 DNA sequence: TGTGCCAGCAAAGCGGGAGGGACTTCCACCGGGGAGCTGTTTTTT.

This clonotype was picked up a small number of times. V and J are TRBV6-1 and TRBJ2-2; 8 nucleotides match TRBD1. After removal of 6 bases from V and 3 bases from J, the junction contained 6 bases not matched to a gene. CDR1 and CDR2 from the germline V gene are MNHNS and SASEGT. This CDR3 has 15 residues. CDR3 coding DNA: TGTGCCAGCAGAATGGGACAGGCCTACACCGGGGAGCTGTTTTTT. Translating gives CASRMGQAYTGELFF.

The chain is built from TRBV9 and TRBJ2-3; 11 bases match TRBD1. CDR1 and CDR2 (germline): SGDLS, YYNGEE. The trim removed 4 bases at V and 6 bases at J, leaving 10 bases unmatched. The CDR3 consists of 16 residues. Written as DNA, the CDR3 is TGTGCCAGCAGCTCCGGGACAGGGGGAGGGGCGGATACGCAGTATTTT. It translates to CASSSGTGGGADTQYF. The variable domain in full, completed from reference TRBV9 and TRBJ2-3, reads DSGVTQTPKHLITATGQRVTLRCSPRSGDLSVYWYQQSLDQGLQFLIQYYNGEERAKGNILERFSAQQFPDLHSELNLSSLELGDSALYFCASSSGTGGGADTQYFGPGTRLTVL.

This clonotype was observed a few times. This sequence joins TRBV12-3 or TRBV12-4 and TRBJ1-2, with no clear D. The CDR3 spans 14 residues. V was cut by 3 bases and J by 1 base, with 9 bases left in between. This chain's CDR3 is CASSFTDLNYGYTF. The CDR3 DNA is TGTGCCAGCAGTTTCACGGACCTTAACTATGGCTACACCTTC.

In its sample, this clonotype was seen many times. The chain couples TRBV5-1 to TRBJ2-1; maybe TRBD1 (6 bases). The CDR3 is made up of 15 amino acids. Trimming cost V 0 bases and J 5 bases, with 12 bases left between them. Looked up from germline, CDR1 is SGHRS and CDR2 is YFSETQ. CDR3 protein: CASSLVVQGNNEQFF. The CDR3, as DNA: TGCGCCAGCAGCTTGGTGGTTCAGGGGAACAATGAGCAGTTCTTC.

This clonotype was detected ten times or more. The CDR3 nucleotides read TGCGCCAGCAGCGAAAACCCAGGCTCGAACGAGCAGTACTTC. Residues: CASSENPGSNEQYF. The gene calls are TRBV5-1 and TRBJ2-7; no definite D call. This CDR3 region has 14 residues. Germline-derived CDR1 and CDR2 are SGHRS and YFSETQ. V was shortened by 4 bases and J by 5 bases, with 16 bases between the two germline ends. Supplemented by reference TRBV5-1 and TRBJ2-7, the full variable domain reads KAGVTQTPRYLIKTRGQQVTLSCSPISGHRSVSWYQQTPGQGLQFLFEYFSETQRNKGNFPGRFSGRQFSNSRSEMNVSTLELGDSALYLCASSENPGSNEQYFGPGTRLTVT.

Many counts were recorded for this clonotype. The chain is built from TRBV5-5 and TRBJ2-5; D perhaps matches TRBD1 (6 bases). Germline V CDR1 and CDR2: SGHKS, YYEKEE (reference sequence). The CDR3 length is 15 residues. V was clipped by 4 bases and J by 0 bases, with 13 bases between them. The CDR3 protein is CASSRRQDYQETQYF. The CDR3 coding sequence is TGTGCCAGCAGCCGCAGACAGGATTACCAAGAGACCCAGTACTTC.

Of note for this clonotype: Just one base apart from a much larger clone, this may be a read error. The chain carries TRBV3-1 and TRBJ1-1; tentative D call: TRBD1 (6 bases). CDR3 size: 15 residues. The germline CDR1 and CDR2 sequences are LGHDT and YNNKEL (reference sequence). Here the CDR3 reads CASSPVGQLNTEASF. The CDR3 bases are TGTGCCAGCAGCCCTGTTGGACAGCTGAACACTGAAGCTTCCTTT.

This clonotype was counted ten times or more. The chain is built from TRBV3-1 and TRBJ2-7; 7 bases fit TRBD2. CDR1 and CDR2 (germline): LGHDT, YNNKEL (reference sequence). The CDR3 covers 15 residues. The J segment lost 1 base and the V segment lost 6 bases, leaving 9 bases of the junction unmatched. CDR3 protein: CASSITSGRSYEQYF. The DNA for the CDR3 is TGTGCCAGCAGTATTACATCCGGGAGGTCCTACGAGCAGTACTTC.

The genes are TRBV6-1 and TRBJ2-1; TRBD2 aligns across 14 bases. Germline V gene lookup returns CDR1 MNHNS and CDR2 SASEGT. This CDR3 region has 15 residues. The junction had 7 bases not matched to a gene; V was cut back by 3 bases and J by 12 bases. CDR3 amino acids: CASSELGLAGVRQFF. The CDR3 DNA is TGTGCCAGCAGTGAGTTGGGACTAGCGGGGGTTCGGCAGTTCTTC.

The J gene is TRBJ2-7, the V gene TRBV7-3; 9 nucleotides line up with TRBD1. Germline V CDR1 and CDR2: SGHTA, FQGTGA. This CDR3 is built from 13 residues. J was trimmed by 3 bases and V by 5 bases; bases with no gene match: 2. CDR3 sequence: CASSMDRGYEQYF. CDR3 bases: TGTGCCAGCAGCATGGACAGGGGCTACGAGCAGTACTTC.

This clonotype was seen a handful of times. J is TRBJ2-5 and V is TRBV4-1; weak D call: TRBD1 (6 bases). Germline assignment: CDR1 MGHRA and CDR2 YSYEKL. This CDR3 is 14 amino acids long. V gave up 0 bases and J gave up 5 bases, with 10 bases separating them. The CDR3 reads CASSQDTGWETQYF. The CDR3, as DNA: TGCGCCAGCAGCCAAGATACAGGGTGGGAGACCCAGTACTTC.

This clonotype was seen repeatedly, ten times or more. V and J are TRBV7-3 and TRBJ2-1; perhaps TRBD1 as D (6 bases). Germline loops: CDR1 SGHTA, CDR2 FQGTGA. The CDR3 sequence is 14 residues long. V lost 4 bases and J lost 2, with 9 bases in between. CDR3 coding DNA: TGTGCCAGCAGCTCCGACAGGACCTACAATGAGCAGTTCTTC. This translates into CASSSDRTYNEQFF.